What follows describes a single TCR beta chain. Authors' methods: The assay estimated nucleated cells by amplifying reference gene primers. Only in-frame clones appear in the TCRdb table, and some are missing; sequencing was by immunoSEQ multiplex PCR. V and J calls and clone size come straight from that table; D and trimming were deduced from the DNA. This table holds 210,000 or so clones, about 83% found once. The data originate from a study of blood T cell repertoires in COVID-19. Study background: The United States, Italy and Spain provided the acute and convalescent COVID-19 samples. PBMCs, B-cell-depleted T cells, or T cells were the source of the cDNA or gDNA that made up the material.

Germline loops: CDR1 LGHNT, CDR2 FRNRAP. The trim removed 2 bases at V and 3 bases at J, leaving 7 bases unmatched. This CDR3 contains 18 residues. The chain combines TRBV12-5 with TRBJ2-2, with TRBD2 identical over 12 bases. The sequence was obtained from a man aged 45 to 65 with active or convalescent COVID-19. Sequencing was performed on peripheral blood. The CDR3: CASGLKLLAGGYTGELFF. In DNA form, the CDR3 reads TGTGCTAGTGGTTTGAAACTGCTAGCGGGGGGGTACACCGGGGAGCTGTTTTTT.